Listed here are 21 T cell receptor beta chains from one sample, sequenced in a study of blood T cell repertoires in COVID-19. Method: immunoSEQ multiplex PCR; TCRdb's copy keeps in-frame clones and lacks some. The sample comprises approximately 300,000 clones, about nine tenths of which are singletons, and 6.5% to 8% rests with the top ten. Sequenced material: peripheral blood. Receptors were obtained from a woman in her thirties with COVID-19, enrolled during active disease.

The chain links TRBV9 to TRBJ2-3, with 15 bases identical to TRBD2. Germline V gene lookup returns CDR1 SGDLS and CDR2 YYNGEE. CDR3 length: 15 amino acids. V gave up 3 bases and J gave up 5 bases; unmatched junction bases: 1. The CDR3 DNA is TGTGCCAGCAGCGGGACTAGCGGGAGGGGAGATACGCAGTATTTT. It is translated as CASSGTSGRGDTQYF. The full variable domain, with the rest looked up from reference TRBV9 and TRBJ2-3, is DSGVTQTPKHLITATGQRVTLRCSPRSGDLSVYWYQQSLDQGLQFLIQYYNGEERAKGNILERFSAQQFPDLHSELNLSSLELGDSALYFCASSGTSGRGDTQYFGPGTRLTVL.

This clone has just one count. The chain is built from TRBV18 and TRBJ2-3; 11 positions agree with TRBD2. V lost 0 bases and J lost 8; bases outside the gene matches: 10. Germline lookup yields CDR1 KGHSH and CDR2 LQKENI. The CDR3 spans 17 residues. The CDR3 protein is CASSPPGLAVTGGTQYF. DNA for the CDR3: TGTGCCAGCTCACCACCGGGACTAGCGGTCACGGGGGGTACGCAGTATTTT.

The chain recombines TRBV10-3 with TRBJ2-1, with 9 bases lining up with TRBD1. Trimming at V came to 6 bases and at J to 5 bases, leaving 8 bases not matched to a gene. Germline V gene data show CDR1 as ENHRY and CDR2 as SYGVKD. This CDR3 comprises 15 residues. CDR3 bases: TGTGCCATCAGAGGGGGACAGGGCATCGACAATGAGCAGTTCTTC. It translates to CAIRGGQGIDNEQFF.

The chain couples TRBV15 to TRBJ2-5, with a tentative D call TRBD1 (6 bases). CDR1 and CDR2 (germline): LNHNV, YYDKDF (reference sequence). The CDR3 has 13 residues. Trimming pared 6 bases from V and 1 base from J, leaving 9 bases between. The CDR3 nucleotides are TGTGCCACCAGGGCGGACAGCCAAGAGACCCAGTACTTC. This sequence encodes CATRADSQETQYF.

The chain recombines TRBV6-2 or TRBV6-3 with TRBJ2-7; 9 positions match TRBD2. V lost 5 bases and J lost 5; bases outside the gene matches: 13. The CDR3 length is 16 residues. Germline CDR1 reads MNHEY; CDR2 reads SVGEGT. The CDR3: CASSVHQLAGVHEQYF. The CDR3 DNA reads as TGTGCCAGCAGTGTACACCAGTTAGCGGGAGTCCACGAGCAGTACTTC.

V gene TRBV30 combines with J gene TRBJ1-1; 11 bases are a match to TRBD1. This CDR3 comprises 15 residues. Germline V gives CDR1 GTSNPN, CDR2 SVGIG (reference sequence). V dropped 5 bases and J dropped 3; count of bases not matched to a gene: 8. The CDR3 loop reads CAWGLPGQGDTEAFF. The CDR3 nucleotides are TGTGCCTGGGGACTTCCGGGACAGGGGGACACTGAAGCTTTCTTT.

The V gene is TRBV29-1, the J gene TRBJ1-2; 8 bases agree with TRBD1. Trimming at V came to 4 bases and at J to 4 bases, leaving 17 bases not matched to a gene. The CDR3 spans 17 residues. Germline CDR1 reads SQVTM; CDR2 reads ANQGSEA. Here the CDR3 DNA reads TGCAGCGTTGTACCCCTTATCATGCGGACAGGGACCTATGGCTACACCTTC. It translates to CSVVPLIMRTGTYGYTF.

The rearrangement links TRBV15 to TRBJ2-5, with TRBD1 matching over 7 bases. The germline V gene has CDR1 LNHNV and CDR2 YYDKDF (reference sequence). The CDR3 covers 15 residues. Trimming cost V 4 bases and J 2 bases; bases outside gene matches: 7. CDR3 in DNA: TGTGCCACCAGCAATCCCAGGACAGGACAAGAGACCCAGTACTTC. Translation gives CATSNPRTGQETQYF.

The CDR3 spells CASSYSDRGITEAFF. The CDR3 DNA sequence: TGTGCCAGCAGTTATTCGGACAGGGGTATCACTGAAGCTTTCTTT. The V call is TRBV6-6, the J call TRBJ1-1, with TRBD1 matching over 9 bases. The CDR3 is 15 amino acids. V was pared by 3 bases and J by 4 bases, with 6 bases of the junction left unmatched. Germline-derived CDR1 and CDR2 are MNHNY and SVGAGI (reference sequence).

The chain recombines TRBV4-2 with TRBJ2-7; possibly TRBD2 for D (6 bases). The CDR3 spans 12 residues. Germline V gene sequence: CDR1 LGHNA, CDR2 YNFKEQ. Trimming took off 4 bases at V and 10 bases at J, with 14 bases between the two ends. Here the CDR3 reads CASSLSDGSQYF. In DNA, the CDR3 is TGTGCCAGCAGCCTTTCGGACGGGAGTCAGTACTTC.

J is TRBJ2-5 and V is TRBV28; TRBD2 agrees at 7 bases. The CDR3 is 13 amino acids. V trimming: 5 bases; J trimming: 5 bases; junction bases outside the gene matches: 5. Germline V gene sequence: CDR1 MDHEN, CDR2 SYDVKM. CDR3 sequence: CASSLGGMETQYF. The CDR3 DNA follows: TGTGCCAGCAGTCTGGGGGGGATGGAGACCCAGTACTTC. Based on the CDR3 plus reference TRBV28 and TRBJ2-5, the full variable domain is DVKVTQSSRYLVKRTGEKVFLECVQDMDHENMFWYRQDPGLGLRLIYFSYDVKMKEKGDIPEGYSVSREKKERFSLILESASTNQTSMYLCASSLGGMETQYFGPGTRLLVL.

V gene TRBV9 combines with J gene TRBJ2-7; tentatively, D is TRBD2 (5 bases). This CDR3 spans 15 amino acids. From germline, CDR1 is SGDLS and CDR2 YYNGEE. Trimming shortened V by 0 bases and J by 7 bases, and 17 bases separated the two germline ends. In nucleotides, the CDR3 is TGTGCCAGCAGCGTAGATTGGACTCCCGGCGGGGAGCAGTACTTC. Its protein product is CASSVDWTPGGEQYF.

The V gene is TRBV18, the J gene TRBJ2-7, with 9 nucleotides matching TRBD1. V trimming: 8 bases; J trimming: 0 bases; junction bases outside the gene matches: 11. Looked up from germline, CDR1 is KGHSH and CDR2 is LQKENI. This CDR3 contains 16 residues. This chain's CDR3 is CASTPRPGQGSYEQYF. The CDR3, as DNA: TGTGCCAGCACCCCAAGACCGGGACAGGGCTCCTACGAGCAGTACTTC.

This chain's CDR3 is CASTEREDGMQFF. As DNA, the CDR3 is TGTGCCAGCACGGAGCGGGAGGACGGTATGCAGTTCTTC. This chain uses TRBV2 with TRBJ2-1; 9 bases line up with TRBD2. The CDR3 extends over 13 amino acids. Germline assignment: CDR1 SNHLY and CDR2 FYNNEI. V was pared by 7 bases and J by 12 bases, with 10 bases of the junction left unmatched.

The V and J genes are TRBV25-1 and TRBJ2-7, with D uncertain. The CDR3 spans 13 residues. CDR1 is MGHDK and CDR2 is SYGVNS in the germline V gene. Trimming removed 1 base at V and 4 bases at J, with 8 bases between. As DNA, the CDR3 is TGTGCCAGCAGTGAATCATCCACTTACGAGCAGTACTTC. Translating gives CASSESSTYEQYF.

The rearrangement links TRBV5-1 to TRBJ1-1; weak D call: TRBD1 (5 bases). The CDR3 sequence is 15 residues long. V was shortened by 5 bases and J by 2 bases, with 16 bases between the two germline ends. Germline CDR1 reads SGHRS; CDR2 reads YFSETQ. This chain's CDR3 is CASRPDTFSNTEAFF. The DNA of the CDR3 is TGCGCCAGCAGACCGGACACCTTTTCTAACACTGAAGCTTTCTTT.

This chain uses TRBV5-5 with TRBJ2-7; possible D gene TRBD2, 6 bases. In germline, CDR1 is SGHKS, CDR2 YYEKEE (reference sequence). The CDR3 totals 15 residues. Trimming pared 2 bases from V and 2 bases from J, leaving 14 bases between. CDR3 sequence (DNA): TGTGCCAGCAGCTTCCGACTAGGGGAAGCCTACGAGCAGTACTTC. It encodes CASSFRLGEAYEQYF.

The chain joins TRBV5-1 to TRBJ1-2; 7 bases are a match to TRBD1. This CDR3 is 12 amino acids long. With 4 bases clipped from V and 6 bases from J, the junction kept 3 bases outside the gene matches. CDR1 is SGHRS and CDR2 is YFSETQ in the germline V gene. The CDR3 DNA follows: TGCGCCAGCAGCCCGACAGGGAATGGCTACACCTTC. Its protein is CASSPTGNGYTF.

The CDR3 reads CASTIRGGYTEAFF. DNA for the CDR3: TGTGCCAGTACCATACGGGGAGGGTACACTGAAGCTTTCTTT. This sequence joins TRBV19 and TRBJ1-1; D call uncertain. CDR3 size: 14 residues. The V and J ends lost 7 bases and 3 bases respectively, with 15 bases between them. Germline V gene lookup returns CDR1 LNHDA and CDR2 SQIVND (reference sequence).

V is TRBV11-1 and J is TRBJ2-5; D not certain. Germline V lookup: CDR1 SGHAT, CDR2 FQDESV (reference sequence). The CDR3 extends over 16 amino acids. The V and J ends lost 5 bases and 3 bases respectively, with 19 bases between them. The CDR3 reads CASSRGGGAQEETQYF. The DNA for the CDR3 is TGTGCCAGCAGCCGCGGTGGTGGCGCACAAGAAGAGACCCAGTACTTC.

V is TRBV6-1 and J is TRBJ1-5; D may be TRBD1 (6 bases). CDR3 length: 15 residues. V lost 3 bases, J lost 8 bases, and 17 bases lay in between. CDR1 MNHNS and CDR2 SASEGT come from the germline V gene. CDR3 nucleotides: TGTGCCAGCAGTGATCCGCCGGGGGGGGCAAAGCCCCAGCATTTT. Residues: CASSDPPGGAKPQHF.